This T cell receptor (beta chain) emerged from a study of blood T cell repertoires in COVID-19. Data came from immunoSEQ multiplex PCR; TCRdb stores just in-frame clones and leaves some out. This sample carries about 78,000 clones, under 85% of them seen once, and the ten largest clones take more than 9%. Germline V gene sequence: CDR1 MDHEN, CDR2 SYDVKM. There are 15 residues in the CDR3. Losses at the gene ends were 7 bases for V and 6 bases for J; bases not matched to a gene: 11. The sequencing sample was made of peripheral blood. This receptor was taken from a human donor in a cohort sampled during active COVID-19. The chain joins TRBV28 to TRBJ1-1, with TRBD1 identical over 10 bases. The CDR3 sequence: CASTPGTGVWAEAFF. The CDR3 DNA follows: TGTGCCAGCACCCCCGGGACAGGGGTCTGGGCTGAAGCTTTCTTT. The full variable domain, completed using reference TRBV28 and TRBJ1-1, is DVKVTQSSRYLVKRTGEKVFLECVQDMDHENMFWYRQDPGLGLRLIYFSYDVKMKEKGDIPEGYSVSREKKERFSLILESASTNQTSMYLCASTPGTGVWAEAFFGQGTRLTVV.